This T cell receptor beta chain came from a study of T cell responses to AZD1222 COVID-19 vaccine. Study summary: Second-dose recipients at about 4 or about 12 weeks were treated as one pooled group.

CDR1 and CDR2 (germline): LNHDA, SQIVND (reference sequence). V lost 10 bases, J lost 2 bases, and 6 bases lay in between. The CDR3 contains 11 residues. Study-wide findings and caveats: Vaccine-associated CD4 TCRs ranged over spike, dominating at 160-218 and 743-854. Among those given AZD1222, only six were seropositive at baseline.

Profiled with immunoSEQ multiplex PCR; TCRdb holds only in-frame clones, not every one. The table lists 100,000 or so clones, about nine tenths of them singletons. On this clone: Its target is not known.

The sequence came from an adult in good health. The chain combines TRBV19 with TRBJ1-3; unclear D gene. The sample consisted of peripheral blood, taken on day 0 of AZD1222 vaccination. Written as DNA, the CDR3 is TGTGCCACGATGCCTGGAAACACCATATATTTT. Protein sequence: CATMPGNTIYF. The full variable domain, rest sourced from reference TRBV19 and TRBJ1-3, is DGGITQSPKYLFRKEGQNVTLSCEQNLNHDAMYWYRQDPGQGLRLIYYSQIVNDFQKGDIAEGYSVSREKKESFPLTVTSAQKNPTAFYLCATMPGNTIYFGEGSWLTVV.